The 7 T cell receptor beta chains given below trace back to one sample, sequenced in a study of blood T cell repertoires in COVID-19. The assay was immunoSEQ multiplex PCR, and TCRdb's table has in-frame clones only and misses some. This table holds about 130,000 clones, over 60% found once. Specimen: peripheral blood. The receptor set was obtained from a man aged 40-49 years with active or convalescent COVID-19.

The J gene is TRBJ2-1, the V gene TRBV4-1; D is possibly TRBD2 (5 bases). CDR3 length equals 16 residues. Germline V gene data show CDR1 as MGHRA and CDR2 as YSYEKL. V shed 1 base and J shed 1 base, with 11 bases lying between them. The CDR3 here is CASSQGRGTSYNEQFF. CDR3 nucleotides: TGCGCCAGCAGCCAAGGCCGGGGAACGTCCTACAATGAGCAGTTCTTC.

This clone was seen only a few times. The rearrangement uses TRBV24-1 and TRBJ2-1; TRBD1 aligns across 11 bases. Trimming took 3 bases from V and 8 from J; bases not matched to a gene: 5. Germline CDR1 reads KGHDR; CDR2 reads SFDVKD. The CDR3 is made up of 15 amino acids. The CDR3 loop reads CATSDAGQGGDEQFF. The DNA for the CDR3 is TGTGCCACCAGTGATGCGGGACAGGGGGGCGATGAGCAGTTCTTC.

The CDR3 here is CASTGTGGSGEQYF. CDR3 sequence (DNA): TGTGCCAGTACCGGGACAGGGGGCTCTGGCGAGCAGTACTTC. The J gene is TRBJ2-7, the V gene TRBV19, with 12 bases fitting TRBD1. V lost 7 bases to trimming and J lost 6 bases; unmatched junction nucleotides: 7. CDR1 and CDR2 (germline): LNHDA, SQIVND (reference sequence). The CDR3 consists of 14 residues.

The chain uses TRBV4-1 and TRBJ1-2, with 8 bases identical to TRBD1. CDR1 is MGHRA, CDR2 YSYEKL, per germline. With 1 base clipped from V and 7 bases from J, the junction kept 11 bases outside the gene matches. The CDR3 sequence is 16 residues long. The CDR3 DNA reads TGCGCCAGCAGCCAAGCCCCGGACAGGGAACTAAGTGGCTACACCTTC. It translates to CASSQAPDRELSGYTF.

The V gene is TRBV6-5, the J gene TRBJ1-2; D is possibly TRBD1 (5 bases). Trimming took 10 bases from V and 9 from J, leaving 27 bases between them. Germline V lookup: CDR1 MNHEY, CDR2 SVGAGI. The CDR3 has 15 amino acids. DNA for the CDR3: TGTGCCACCCGTACCCCAACAGGAGCCATGGAGAGCTACACCTTC. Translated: CATRTPTGAMESYTF.

The CDR3 spells CSVEGGRTSGSYEQYF. The DNA of the CDR3 is TGCAGCGTTGAAGGGGGTCGCACTAGCGGTTCCTACGAGCAGTACTTC. The chain combines TRBV29-1 with TRBJ2-7; the match to TRBD2 covers 8 bases. From germline, CDR1 is SQVTM and CDR2 ANQGSEA. CDR3 length: 16 residues. J was trimmed by 1 base and V by 1 base; bases with no gene match: 9.

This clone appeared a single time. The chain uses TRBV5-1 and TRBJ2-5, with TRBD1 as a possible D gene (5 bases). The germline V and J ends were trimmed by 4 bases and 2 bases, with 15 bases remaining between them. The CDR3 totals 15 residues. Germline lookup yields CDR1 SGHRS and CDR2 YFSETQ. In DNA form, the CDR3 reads TGCGCCAGCAGCCCCAGAGGTAGGGGACAAGAGACCCAGTACTTC. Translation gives CASSPRGRGQETQYF.